The 8 T cell receptor beta chains reported below all come from one sample, sequenced in a study of T cell responses to AZD1222 COVID-19 vaccine. Clones were read by immunoSEQ multiplex PCR, and TCRdb kept only the in-frame ones, dropping some. The data show 90,000 to 120,000 clones, with 85% to 95% seen just once and about 6.8% held by the top ten. The material sequenced was peripheral blood, taken 28 days after the second AZD1222 dose. The source of these receptors is an adult who received the AZD1222 COVID-19 vaccine.

V and J are TRBV14 and TRBJ1-2; D remains unclear. This CDR3 is 15 amino acids long. Trimming pared 2 bases from V and 4 bases from J, leaving 14 bases between. CDR1 is SGHDN, CDR2 FVKESK, per germline. For the CDR3, the DNA is TGTGCCAGCAGCCAACACGTACGGGGTCCCTATGGCTACACCTTC. Its protein product is CASSQHVRGPYGYTF.

The rearrangement joins TRBV6-4 to TRBJ1-2; 8 bases are a match to TRBD1. Germline trimming cut 0 bases from V and 6 bases from J; bases unmatched to any gene: 0. This CDR3 region has 13 residues. Germline lookup yields CDR1 MRHNA and CDR2 SNTAGT. CDR3 residues: CASSDSTGDGYTF. The CDR3 nucleotides read TGTGCCAGCAGTGACTCGACAGGGGATGGCTACACCTTC.

V usage is TRBV7-2 and J usage is TRBJ2-3; TRBD2 matches at 7 bases. The CDR3 loop spans 16 amino acids. The germline CDR1 and CDR2 sequences are SGHTA and FQGNSA. V lost 5 bases to trimming and J lost 6 bases; unmatched junction nucleotides: 14. CDR3 residues: CASSLTSVPPWDTQYF. CDR3 DNA sequence: TGTGCCAGCAGCCTCACTAGCGTACCCCCTTGGGATACGCAGTATTTT. The full variable domain, in which reference TRBV7-2 and TRBJ2-3 provide the parts outside the CDR3, is GAGVSQSPSNKVTEKGKDVELRCDPISGHTALYWYRQSLGQGLEFLIYFQGNSAPDKSGLPSDRFSAERTGGSVSTLTIQRTQQEDSAVYLCASSLTSVPPWDTQYFGPGTRLTVL.

The V and J genes are TRBV6-5 and TRBJ1-1; perhaps TRBD1 as D (6 bases). The CDR3 is made up of 15 amino acids. The V gene's germline CDR1 is MNHEY and CDR2 SVGAGI. Trimming removed 4 bases at V and 2 bases at J, with 14 bases between. The CDR3 coding sequence is TGTGCCAGCAGTTCCCCACGGACAGAAAACACTGAAGCTTTCTTT. Amino acid sequence: CASSSPRTENTEAFF.

This clone appeared a single time. The chain is built from TRBV28 and TRBJ1-2; TRBD1 aligns across 11 bases. CDR3 length equals 17 residues. From germline, CDR1 is MDHEN and CDR2 SYDVKM. V lost 6 bases, J lost 4 bases, and 13 bases stayed unmatched. The DNA of the CDR3 is TGTGCCAGCAGGGGGACAGGGGGGTTTCAGACTTTCTATGGCTACACCTTC. Protein: CASRGTGGFQTFYGYTF.

DNA for the CDR3: TGTGCCCTACATAGGGCGGGGCTACGCTACGAGCAGTACTTC. The encoded protein is CALHRAGLRYEQYF. The chain recombines TRBV6-5 with TRBJ2-7; TRBD2 is a possible D gene (6 bases). This CDR3 is built from 14 residues. Germline V lookup: CDR1 MNHEY, CDR2 SVGAGI. V dropped 11 bases and J dropped 3 bases, with 20 bases sitting between them.

The chain couples TRBV12-3 or TRBV12-4 to TRBJ1-2, with TRBD1 matching over 10 bases. This CDR3 spans 13 amino acids. V trimming: 3 bases; J trimming: 8 bases; junction bases outside the gene matches: 3. This CDR3 is CASSLTGGKGYTF. In nucleotides, the CDR3 is TGTGCCAGCAGTTTGACAGGGGGCAAGGGCTACACCTTC.

The chain links TRBV5-5 to TRBJ1-2; 8 nucleotides match TRBD1. In germline, CDR1 is SGHKS, CDR2 YYEKEE (reference sequence). The CDR3 has 16 residues. After removal of 0 bases from V and 12 bases from J, the junction contained 16 bases not matched to a gene. CDR3 sequence reads: CASSLAGSGQGSGNTF. The CDR3 DNA sequence: TGTGCCAGCAGCTTGGCCGGTAGCGGACAGGGAAGTGGGAACACCTTC.